A selection of T cell receptor beta chains follows, all from one sample in a study of blood T cells in healthy people across ages. TCRdb passed the 5' RACE reads through MiXCR, listing each CDR3 protein once. Among around 580,000 distinct CDR3 sequences, 45% to 55% were seen once, and the ten largest hold about 26%. The sequencing input was blood. These receptors were obtained from a man aged 80 or over in good health. CDR3s include the opening cysteine and the closing phenylalanine or tryptophan. Fields, in order: clone size, CDR3 length, J gene, D gene, V gene, CDR3 protein, CDR3 DNA. The D gene is left open where the match is weak. Expanded clones are given a class, and other clones once, few, many or no size at all.

clone_size: NA
cdr3_length: 13
j_call: TRBJ1-1
d_call: NA
v_call: TRBV7-9
cdr3_aa: CASSRGMNTEAFF
cdr3_nt: TGTGCCAGCAGCCGCGGGATGAACACTGAAGCTTTCTTT

clone_size: once
cdr3_length: 14
j_call: TRBJ2-7
d_call: NA
v_call: TRBV3-1
cdr3_aa: CASSQTRVFDEQYF
cdr3_nt: TGTGCCAGCAGCCAAACTAGGGTATTCGACGAGCAGTACTTC

clone_size: many
cdr3_length: 15
j_call: TRBJ1-4
d_call: NA
v_call: TRBV7-8
cdr3_aa: CASSSGDSTNEKLFF
cdr3_nt: TGTGCCAGCAGCTCGGGGGATTCGACTAATGAAAAACTGTTTTTT

clone_size: NA
cdr3_length: 13
j_call: TRBJ2-7
d_call: NA
v_call: TRBV6-6
cdr3_aa: CASSPPPNYEQYF
cdr3_nt: TGTGCCAGCAGTCCCCCCCCTAACTACGAGCAGTACTTC

clone_size: NA
cdr3_length: 15
j_call: TRBJ2-3
d_call: TRBD2
v_call: TRBV4-1
cdr3_aa: CASSQDREGGDTQYF
cdr3_nt: TGCGCCAGCAGCCAAGATCGGGAGGGGGGCGATACGCAGTATTTT

clone_size: NA
cdr3_length: 13
j_call: TRBJ1-1
d_call: NA
v_call: TRBV7-9
cdr3_aa: CASSPNGVTEAFF
cdr3_nt: TGTGCCAGCAGCCCAAACGGGGTCACTGAAGCTTTCTTT

clone_size: NA
cdr3_length: 14
j_call: TRBJ2-7
d_call: NA
v_call: TRBV7-2
cdr3_aa: CASSYGHVQLGQYF
cdr3_nt: TGTGCCAGCAGCTATGGGCACGTACAATTGGGGCAGTACTTC

clone_size: few
cdr3_length: 14
j_call: TRBJ1-2
d_call: NA
v_call: TRBV24-1
cdr3_aa: CATSDTDTRYGYTF
cdr3_nt: TGTGCCACCAGTGATACTGACACCCGCTATGGCTACACCTTC

clone_size: NA
cdr3_length: 16
j_call: TRBJ2-1
d_call: TRBD2
v_call: TRBV20-1
cdr3_aa: CSAHRTSAFSYNEQFF
cdr3_nt: TGCAGTGCTCATCGGACTAGCGCATTTTCCTACAATGAGCAGTTCTTC

clone_size: NA
cdr3_length: 16
j_call: TRBJ2-3
d_call: TRBD2
v_call: TRBV7-3
cdr3_aa: CASSYLAGGRGDTQYF
cdr3_nt: TGTGCCAGCAGCTACCTAGCGGGAGGCCGGGGAGATACGCAGTATTTT

clone_size: few
cdr3_length: 13
j_call: TRBJ2-3
d_call: TRBD1
v_call: TRBV29-1
cdr3_aa: CSVGDRAADTQYF
cdr3_nt: TGCAGCGTTGGGGACAGGGCCGCAGATACGCAGTATTTT

clone_size: NA
cdr3_length: 16
j_call: TRBJ1-2
d_call: NA
v_call: TRBV3-1
cdr3_aa: CASSQVIAGGRYGYTF
cdr3_nt: TGTGCCAGCAGCCAAGTGATTGCTGGGGGGAGATATGGCTACACCTTC

clone_size: once
cdr3_length: 17
j_call: TRBJ2-2
d_call: TRBD2
v_call: TRBV6-6
cdr3_aa: CANSYGGGDSNTGELFF
cdr3_nt: TGTGCCAACAGTTACGGGGGAGGGGATTCGAACACCGGGGAGCTGTTTTTT

clone_size: NA
cdr3_length: 14
j_call: TRBJ1-6
d_call: TRBD1
v_call: TRBV20-1
cdr3_aa: CSASRDRGNSPLHF
cdr3_nt: TGCAGTGCTTCCCGGGACAGGGGTAATTCACCCCTCCACTTT

clone_size: few
cdr3_length: 13
j_call: TRBJ2-2
d_call: TRBD2
v_call: TRBV27
cdr3_aa: CASQREFGGELFF
cdr3_nt: TGTGCCAGCCAGCGGGAGTTCGGCGGGGAGCTGTTTTTT

clone_size: NA
cdr3_length: 16
j_call: TRBJ2-1
d_call: NA
v_call: TRBV20-1
cdr3_aa: CSARGDTSSSYNEQFF
cdr3_nt: TGCAGTGCTAGAGGGGACACCTCCAGCTCCTACAATGAGCAGTTCTTC

clone_size: few
cdr3_length: 14
j_call: TRBJ1-2
d_call: TRBD1
v_call: TRBV7-9
cdr3_aa: CASSPMTGNYGYTF
cdr3_nt: TGTGCCAGCAGCCCCATGACAGGGAACTATGGCTACACCTTC

clone_size: few
cdr3_length: 14
j_call: TRBJ2-7
d_call: NA
v_call: TRBV15
cdr3_aa: CATAVGLPSDEQYF
cdr3_nt: TGTGCCACCGCCGTAGGACTCCCTTCGGACGAGCAGTACTTC

clone_size: few
cdr3_length: 14
j_call: TRBJ1-4
d_call: TRBD1
v_call: TRBV12-3/TRBV12-4
cdr3_aa: CASSKDRGGEKLFF
cdr3_nt: TGTGCCAGCAGCAAGGACAGGGGCGGTGAAAAACTGTTTTTT

clone_size: NA
cdr3_length: 13
j_call: TRBJ2-5
d_call: NA
v_call: TRBV7-2
cdr3_aa: CASSLHPVETQYF
cdr3_nt: TGTGCCAGCAGCTTACACCCTGTGGAGACCCAGTACTTC

clone_size: NA
cdr3_length: 19
j_call: TRBJ2-1
d_call: NA
v_call: TRBV21-1
cdr3_aa: CASSGGVIRGPLSYNEQFF
cdr3_nt: TGTGCCAGCAGCGGTGGGGTGATTCGGGGGCCCCTCTCCTACAATGAGCAGTTCTTC

clone_size: NA
cdr3_length: 14
j_call: TRBJ1-5
d_call: NA
v_call: TRBV28
cdr3_aa: CASSLVQDNQPQHF
cdr3_nt: TGTGCCAGCAGTTTGGTTCAGGACAATCAGCCCCAGCATTTT

clone_size: NA
cdr3_length: 13
j_call: TRBJ1-2
d_call: TRBD1
v_call: TRBV3-1
cdr3_aa: CASSRGQAYGYTF
cdr3_nt: TGTGCCAGCAGCCGGGGACAGGCCTATGGCTACACCTTC

clone_size: NA
cdr3_length: 14
j_call: TRBJ2-1
d_call: NA
v_call: TRBV11-2
cdr3_aa: CAASMGQLAVEQFF
cdr3_nt: TGTGCCGCCAGCATGGGCCAATTGGCGGTCGAGCAGTTCTTC

clone_size: NA
cdr3_length: 12
j_call: TRBJ1-3
d_call: NA
v_call: TRBV28
cdr3_aa: CASSSPIHTIYF
cdr3_nt: TGTGCCAGCAGCTCCCCGATTCACACCATATATTTT

clone_size: NA
cdr3_length: 15
j_call: TRBJ1-1
d_call: NA
v_call: TRBV3-1
cdr3_aa: CASSQSGTRNTEAFF
cdr3_nt: TGTGCCAGCAGCCAGAGTGGGACAAGGAACACTGAAGCTTTCTTT

clone_size: NA
cdr3_length: 15
j_call: TRBJ2-3
d_call: NA
v_call: TRBV5-1
cdr3_aa: CASSLDSPDTDTQYF
cdr3_nt: TGCGCCAGCAGCTTAGACAGTCCTGACACAGATACGCAGTATTTT

clone_size: NA
cdr3_length: 12
j_call: TRBJ1-1
d_call: NA
v_call: TRBV29-1
cdr3_aa: CSVDKADSEAFF
cdr3_nt: TGCAGCGTTGATAAGGCGGACAGTGAAGCTTTCTTT

clone_size: few
cdr3_length: 11
j_call: TRBJ1-1
d_call: NA
v_call: TRBV12-3/TRBV12-4
cdr3_aa: CASSLGVEAFF
cdr3_nt: TGTGCCAGCAGTTTGGGGGTCGAAGCTTTCTTT

clone_size: NA
cdr3_length: 15
j_call: TRBJ2-1
d_call: TRBD1
v_call: TRBV5-1
cdr3_aa: CASSSGQGFYNEQFF
cdr3_nt: TGCGCCAGCAGCTCGGGACAGGGGTTCTACAATGAGCAGTTCTTC

clone_size: NA
cdr3_length: 11
j_call: TRBJ2-7
d_call: NA
v_call: TRBV27
cdr3_aa: CASSFSLEQYF
cdr3_nt: TGTGCCAGCAGTTTTTCCTTAGAGCAGTACTTC

clone_size: NA
cdr3_length: 14
j_call: TRBJ1-6
d_call: NA
v_call: TRBV12-3/TRBV12-4
cdr3_aa: CASSSGARVEPLHF
cdr3_nt: TGTGCCAGCAGTTCGGGGGCGCGGGTTGAGCCCCTCCACTTT

clone_size: NA
cdr3_length: 14
j_call: TRBJ2-5
d_call: TRBD1
v_call: TRBV7-2
cdr3_aa: CASSPNRGPETQYF
cdr3_nt: TGTGCCAGCAGCCCCAACAGGGGCCCCGAGACCCAGTACTTC

clone_size: NA
cdr3_length: 14
j_call: TRBJ1-2
d_call: TRBD1
v_call: TRBV13
cdr3_aa: CASSATTGLDGYTF
cdr3_nt: TGTGCCAGCAGCGCAACGACAGGGTTGGATGGCTACACCTTC

clone_size: NA
cdr3_length: 14
j_call: TRBJ2-1
d_call: NA
v_call: TRBV4-2
cdr3_aa: CASSQGAELDEQFF
cdr3_nt: TGTGCCAGCAGCCAAGGGGCAGAGTTGGATGAGCAGTTCTTC

clone_size: NA
cdr3_length: 13
j_call: TRBJ2-7
d_call: NA
v_call: TRBV7-3
cdr3_aa: CASSLHSSYEQYF
cdr3_nt: TGTGCCAGCAGCTTACACAGCTCCTACGAGCAGTACTTC

clone_size: NA
cdr3_length: 18
j_call: TRBJ2-3
d_call: TRBD2
v_call: TRBV7-2
cdr3_aa: CASSLRVPGRGESDTQYF
cdr3_nt: TGTGCCAGCAGCTTAAGGGTACCGGGACGGGGGGAGTCCGATACGCAGTATTTT

clone_size: NA
cdr3_length: 14
j_call: TRBJ1-2
d_call: NA
v_call: TRBV6-5
cdr3_aa: CASSPGSPSGGYTF
cdr3_nt: TGTGCCAGCAGCCCCGGGTCCCCCAGCGGCGGCTACACCTTC

clone_size: NA
cdr3_length: 13
j_call: TRBJ1-1
d_call: NA
v_call: TRBV20-1
cdr3_aa: CSAPNAGVSEAFF
cdr3_nt: TGCAGTGCTCCAAACGCCGGGGTCTCTGAAGCTTTCTTT

clone_size: NA
cdr3_length: 16
j_call: TRBJ2-3
d_call: TRBD2
v_call: TRBV5-1
cdr3_aa: CASLKDVGGYTDTQYF
cdr3_nt: TGCGCCAGCCTAAAGGACGTGGGGGGGTACACAGATACGCAGTATTTT

clone_size: NA
cdr3_length: 14
j_call: TRBJ2-3
d_call: TRBD1
v_call: TRBV24-1
cdr3_aa: CATATGGATDTQYF
cdr3_nt: TGTGCCACCGCAACAGGGGGCGCGACAGATACGCAGTATTTT

clone_size: few
cdr3_length: 15
j_call: TRBJ2-7
d_call: NA
v_call: TRBV20-1
cdr3_aa: CSALAVQGVLYEQYF
cdr3_nt: TGCAGTGCTTTAGCGGTGCAGGGGGTCTTGTACGAGCAGTACTTC

clone_size: NA
cdr3_length: 15
j_call: TRBJ2-3
d_call: NA
v_call: TRBV7-2
cdr3_aa: CASSLATPGSDTQYF
cdr3_nt: TGTGCCAGCAGCTTAGCTACCCCGGGTTCAGATACGCAGTATTTT

clone_size: NA
cdr3_length: 16
j_call: TRBJ2-5
d_call: TRBD2
v_call: TRBV4-3
cdr3_aa: CASSQGGSSGPETQYF
cdr3_nt: TGCGCCAGCAGCCAAGGGGGGTCTAGCGGTCCGGAGACCCAGTACTTC

clone_size: many
cdr3_length: 15
j_call: TRBJ2-1
d_call: NA
v_call: TRBV6-5
cdr3_aa: CASIAPRGSYNEQFF
cdr3_nt: TGTGCCAGCATTGCCCCGCGGGGCTCCTACAATGAGCAGTTCTTC

clone_size: few
cdr3_length: 16
j_call: TRBJ2-5
d_call: NA
v_call: TRBV20-1
cdr3_aa: CSARRGGTGTQETQYF
cdr3_nt: TGCAGTGCTAGACGGGGAGGGACAGGTACCCAAGAGACCCAGTACTTC

clone_size: NA
cdr3_length: 15
j_call: TRBJ1-5
d_call: TRBD1
v_call: TRBV7-8
cdr3_aa: CASNPTGENRQPQHF
cdr3_nt: TGTGCCAGCAACCCGACAGGGGAGAACCGACAGCCCCAGCATTTT

clone_size: NA
cdr3_length: 14
j_call: TRBJ2-3
d_call: NA
v_call: TRBV7-2
cdr3_aa: CASSLRRVVDTQYF
cdr3_nt: TGTGCCAGCAGCTTACGGCGGGTGGTAGATACGCAGTATTTT

clone_size: NA
cdr3_length: 16
j_call: TRBJ2-1
d_call: TRBD2
v_call: TRBV7-2
cdr3_aa: CASSGQAGGPGNEQFF
cdr3_nt: TGTGCCAGCAGCGGACAAGCGGGAGGGCCGGGGAATGAGCAGTTCTTC

clone_size: few
cdr3_length: 12
j_call: TRBJ1-2
d_call: NA
v_call: TRBV29-1
cdr3_aa: CSVGEDGAGYTF
cdr3_nt: TGCAGCGTTGGAGAGGACGGAGCGGGCTACACCTTC

clone_size: NA
cdr3_length: 14
j_call: TRBJ2-7
d_call: NA
v_call: TRBV7-9
cdr3_aa: CASSLAVSQREQYF
cdr3_nt: TGTGCCAGCAGCTTAGCTGTTTCCCAGCGCGAGCAGTACTTC

clone_size: NA
cdr3_length: 16
j_call: TRBJ1-2
d_call: NA
v_call: TRBV7-9
cdr3_aa: CASSPSGGPLGYGCTF
cdr3_nt: TGTGCCAGCAGCCCGTCCGGGGGGCCGTTAGGCTATGGCTGCACCTTC

clone_size: few
cdr3_length: 15
j_call: TRBJ2-7
d_call: NA
v_call: TRBV4-3
cdr3_aa: CASSQGSGANYEQYF
cdr3_nt: TGCGCCAGCAGCCAAGGGTCAGGGGCCAACTACGAGCAGTACTTC

clone_size: NA
cdr3_length: 15
j_call: TRBJ2-3
d_call: TRBD2
v_call: TRBV20-1
cdr3_aa: CSARAGTSGTGTQYF
cdr3_nt: TGCAGTGCTAGAGCCGGGACTAGCGGGACCGGTACGCAGTATTTT

clone_size: NA
cdr3_length: 15
j_call: TRBJ2-7
d_call: NA
v_call: TRBV5-1
cdr3_aa: CASSLAHGGSYEQYF
cdr3_nt: TGCGCCAGCAGCTTGGCTCATGGAGGTTCCTACGAGCAGTACTTC